This T cell receptor beta chain is from a study of OX40 agonist ivuxolimab in advanced cancers. Overall study context: Dose-escalation patients suffered from hepatocellular carcinoma, melanoma, renal cell or head and neck cancer. Participants could have had prior anti-PD-1, anti-PD-L1 or anti-CTLA-4 therapy, and around 40% had some. Broader study findings: The specificity for antigen of the expanded peripheral T cells was not determined. Blood T cells, both CD4+ and CD8+, expanded clonally by week 6 at 0.1 to 3.0 mg/kg.

This clone was detected a few times. Antigen specificity is unknown. The germline V gene has CDR1 MGHRA and CDR2 YSYEKL. The CDR3 is made up of 19 amino acids. Trimming at V came to 4 bases and at J to 0 bases, leaving 9 bases not matched to a gene. Sequenced by immunoSEQ multiplex PCR; TCRdb stores in-frame clones only, minus some. The sample holds fewer than 110,000 clones; about 91% are singletons and the top ten take 1% to 1.5%. V gene TRBV4-1 combines with J gene TRBJ1-6; TRBD1 aligns across 10 bases. The receptor's source is an adult with an advanced solid tumor such as melanoma, head and neck, liver or kidney cancer. Material: CD4+ or CD8+ T cells sorted from blood, obtained in a trial of the OX40 agonist ivuxolimab. The CDR3 sequence is CASSLTPGQGSSYNSPLHF. CDR3 sequence (DNA): TGCGCCAGCAGCCTTACGCCGGGACAGGGGAGCTCCTATAATTCACCCCTCCACTTT.